The rows below give T cell receptor beta chains drawn from one sample of a study of tumor-infiltrating lymphocytes in primary liver carcinoma. Each CDR3 protein gets one entry after TCRdb re-called the multiplex PCR reads with MiXCR. The sample lists 330,000 or so distinct CDR3 sequences, around three fifths occurring once. The sequencing input was peripheral blood. These receptors all stem from a man between 40 and 49 years old with primary liver carcinoma and hepatitis B virus infection. The CDR3 runs from the conserved cysteine through the conserved F or W. The D gene is left open where the match is weak. Some rows have no size entry. The others give once, few or many, or a class for an expanded clone.

clone_size	v_call	d_call	j_call	cdr3_aa	cdr3_nt
NA	TRBV5-1	NA	TRBJ2-7	CASSVDGTTIYEQYF	TGTGCCAGCAGCGTGGATGGCACAACCATCTACGAGCAGTACTTC
many	TRBV6-1	NA	TRBJ2-3	CASSGQTHTDTQYF	TGTGCCAGCAGTGGACAGACCCATACAGATACGCAGTATTTT
NA	TRBV4-3	NA	TRBJ2-2	CASSQSTGTDLPGELFF	TGCGCCAGCAGCCAAAGTACCGGGACCGACCTCCCCGGGGAGCTGTTTTTT
NA	TRBV29-1	NA	TRBJ2-3	CSVERWARIQDSQYF	TGCAGCGTTGAAAGATGGGCTAGGATCCAGGATTCGCAGTATTTT
NA	TRBV11-1	NA	TRBJ2-2	CPSSLAKYTGELFF	TGTCCCAGCAGCTTAGCTAAATATACCGGGGAGCTGTTTTTT
NA	TRBV6-5	TRBD2	TRBJ2-3	CASSYSAGSTDMQYF	TGTGCCAGCAGTTACTCAGCGGGGAGCACAGATATGCAGTATTTT
NA	TRBV5-1	NA	TRBJ2-7	CARSFEGPYEQYF	TGCGCCAGAAGCTTCGAGGGGCCTTACGAGCAGTACTTC
NA	TRBV7-8	TRBD1	TRBJ2-3	CASSLGPRQGARDTQYF	TGTGCCAGCAGCTTAGGCCCGAGACAGGGGGCTAGAGATACGCAGTATTTT
NA	TRBV30	NA	TRBJ2-1	CAWSQVWSSYNEQFF	TGTGCCTGGAGCCAAGTCTGGAGTAGTTACAATGAGCAGTTCTTC
NA	TRBV29-1	NA	TRBJ2-5	CSVRLSQETQYF	TGCAGCGTCCGACTGTCCCAAGAGACCCAATACTTC
few	TRBV24-1	NA	TRBJ1-5	CATSEKSNQPQHF	TGTGCCACCAGTGAAAAGAGCAATCAGCCCCAGCATTTT
NA	TRBV10-1	TRBD2	TRBJ2-7	CASSGSGGFLEKYF	TGCGCCAGCAGTGGTAGCGGGGGCTTCCTCGAGAAGTACTTC
NA	TRBV11-2	TRBD2	TRBJ2-1	CASSQDRLASLYNEQFF	TGTGCCAGCAGCCAAGATAGACTAGCGTCCCTCTACAATGAGCAGTTCTTC
many	TRBV29-1	NA	TRBJ1-1	CSVEPGRAAEAFF	TGCAGCGTTGAACCGGGCAGGGCGGCTGAAGCTTTCTTT
few	TRBV10-3	NA	TRBJ1-6	CAISASGLPANSPLHF	TGTGCCATCAGTGCTAGTGGGCTCCCTGCGAATTCACCCCTCCACTTT
once	TRBV14	NA	TRBJ2-3	CASSQVRGSKDTQYF	TGTGCCAGCAGCCAAGTACGGGGGAGCAAAGATACGCAGTATTTT
NA	TRBV4-2	NA	TRBJ1-1	CASGQWLYRGAGNTEAFF	TGTGCCAGCGGCCAATGGCTATATAGGGGAGCTGGAAACACTGAAGCTTTCTTT
NA	TRBV6-2/TRBV6-3	NA	TRBJ2-1	CASSHIATFVFNEQFF	TGTGCCAGCAGTCATATTGCGACTTTCGTCTTCAATGAGCAGTTCTTC
once	TRBV11-1	NA	TRBJ1-1	CASSLATGRTGAFF	TGTGCCAGCAGCTTAGCGACCGGGAGAACTGGAGCTTTCTTT
NA	TRBV11-1	NA	TRBJ2-1	CASSAAGRCNNEQFF	TGTGCCAGCAGCGCCGCAGGCAGGTGTAACAATGAGCAATTCTTC
NA	TRBV29-1	NA	TRBJ2-2	CGVDGSPSNTGELFF	TGCGGCGTTGATGGCTCTCCTTCGAACACCGGGGAACTGTTTTTT
many	TRBV4-1	NA	TRBJ1-2	CASSQGGDPYGYTF	TGCGCCAGCAGCCAAGGGGGGGACCCTTATGGCTACACCTTC
NA	TRBV11-2	TRBD2	TRBJ2-3	CANSLERGSIDTQYF	TGTGCCAACAGCTTAGAGCGGGGAAGCATAGATACGCAGTATTTT
few	TRBV5-1	TRBD2	TRBJ2-1	CASSSGRNEQFF	TGCGCCAGCAGTAGCGGGAGGAATGAGCAGTTCTTC
many	TRBV10-3	TRBD1	TRBJ1-1	CAISPGQGESNTEAFF	TGTGCCATCAGTCCGGGACAGGGAGAGTCGAACACTGAAGCTTTCTTT
many	TRBV6-5	NA	TRBJ1-6	CASSRDRERPLHF	TGTGCCAGCAGCCGCGACCGAGAGCGGCCCCTCCACTTT
once	TRBV11-2	NA	TRBJ2-3	CASSFPGGPDAQYF	TGTGCCAGCAGCTTCCCGGGTGGCCCAGATGCGCAGTATTTT
NA	TRBV10-3	NA	TRBJ2-7	CAISVVTASYERYF	TGTGCCATCAGTGTTGTCACAGCTTCCTACGAGCGGTACTTC
NA	TRBV11-2	NA	TRBJ2-7	CASSASSYGQYF	TGTGCCAGCAGCGCCAGCTCCTACGGGCAATACTTC
NA	TRBV6-5	NA	TRBJ2-3	CANSTGRTPSTDTQYF	TGTGCCAACAGCACAGGACGGACCCCTAGCACAGATACGCAGTATTTT
many	TRBV6-2/TRBV6-3	TRBD2	TRBJ2-3	CASRKREGTDTQYF	TGTGCCAGCCGGAAGCGGGAGGGAACAGATACGCAGTATTTT
NA	TRBV6-1	TRBD2	TRBJ2-2	CASSFLWGGSGTGELSF	TGTGCAAGCAGTTTCCTCTGGGGAGGGAGCGGCACCGGGGAGCTGTCTTTT
many	TRBV12-3/TRBV12-4	TRBD1	TRBJ2-2	CASSPQGPGELFF	TGTGCCAGCAGCCCACAGGGGCCCGGGGAGCTGTTTTTT
NA	TRBV28	NA	TRBJ1-1	CASSLRHTGGAFF	TGTGCCAGCAGTCTCCGACACACGGGGGGAGCTTTCTTT
NA	TRBV14	TRBD1	TRBJ2-1	CASSLPTGDDSYNEQFF	TGTGCCAGCAGCCTCCCTACAGGGGACGACTCCTACAATGAGCAGTTCTTC
few	TRBV12-3/TRBV12-4	TRBD2	TRBJ2-3	CASKMTSGRGGDTQYF	TGTGCCAGCAAAATGACTAGCGGGAGGGGAGGAGATACGCAGTATTTT
NA	TRBV29-1	TRBD1	TRBJ2-2	CSARGTVKNTGELFF	TGCAGCGCCAGGGGGACAGTGAAAAACACCGGGGAGCTGTTTTTT
many	TRBV29-1	NA	TRBJ2-3	CSVTESTDTQYF	TGCAGCGTCACAGAAAGCACAGATACGCAGTATTTT
NA	TRBV30	NA	TRBJ2-1	CAWSLYNERFF	TGTGCCTGGAGTCTCTACAATGAGCGGTTCTTC
NA	TRBV6-5	NA	TRBJ2-2	CASSYSGVNIGELFF	TGTGCCAGCAGTTACTCGGGGGTGAACATCGGGGAGCTGTTTTTT
once	TRBV6-5	TRBD2	TRBJ2-2	CASSYLAGGSTGEPFF	TGTGCCAGCAGTTACTTGGCGGGAGGTAGCACCGGGGAGCCGTTTTTT
many	TRBV4-3	NA	TRBJ1-2	CASSRAGSGYTF	TGCGCCAGCAGCCGGGCGGGTTCCGGCTACACCTTC
NA	TRBV4-2	NA	TRBJ2-1	CTSSRPSWRERNEQFF	TGTACCAGCAGCCGACCGAGCTGGAGGGAGAGGAATGAGCAGTTCTTC
NA	TRBV6-6	NA	TRBJ2-4	CASSYSTSGIAKNIKYF	TGTGCCAGCAGTTACTCGACGTCAGGGATCGCCAAAAACATTAAGTACTTC
NA	TRBV4-2	NA	TRBJ1-5	CASSHHGTGNHPQHF	TGTGCCAGCAGCCACCACGGCACTGGCAATCATCCCCAGCATTTT